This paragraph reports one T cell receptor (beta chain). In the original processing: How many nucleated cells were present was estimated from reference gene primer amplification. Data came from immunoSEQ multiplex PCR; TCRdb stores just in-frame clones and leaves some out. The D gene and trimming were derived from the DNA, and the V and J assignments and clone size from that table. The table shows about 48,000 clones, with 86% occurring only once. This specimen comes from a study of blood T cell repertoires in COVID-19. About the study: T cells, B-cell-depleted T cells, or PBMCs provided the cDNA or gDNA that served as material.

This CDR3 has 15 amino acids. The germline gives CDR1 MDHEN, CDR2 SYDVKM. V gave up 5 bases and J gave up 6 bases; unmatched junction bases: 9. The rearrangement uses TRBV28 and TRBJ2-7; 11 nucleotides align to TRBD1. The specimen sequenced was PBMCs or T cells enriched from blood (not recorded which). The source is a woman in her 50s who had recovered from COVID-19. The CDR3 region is CASSRRTGGAGEQYF. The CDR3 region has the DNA TGTGCCAGCAGTAGGAGGACAGGGGGCGCGGGCGAGCAGTACTTC.